Given below is one T cell receptor beta chain in context. No antigen is known for it. This CDR3 spans 14 amino acids. Trimming left V 5 bases short and J 1 base short, with 12 bases between. Germline CDR1 GTSNPN, CDR2 SVGIG (reference sequence). Regarding treatment: oral pan-JAK inhibitor, 5-10 mg twice daily. Both CD4+ and CD8+ T cells were separated by sorting PBMCs. As the sequencing template, cDNA was produced by extracting RNA and reverse transcribing it. TCRdb keeps only in-frame clones here, not all; method: immunoSEQ multiplex PCR. Among over 150,000 clones, 60% to 70% were seen once, and the ten largest hold approximately 3.4%. The data originate from a study of CD8+ T cells in alopecia areata. Whole-study results and caveats: Compared with normal scalp, lesional scalp had higher clonality and more expanded CD8+ clones. Scalp clonality, together with expanded CD8+ clones among the top 100, fell significantly with tofacitinib.

The TCR was taken from a human donor with alopecia areata. This chain links TRBV30 with TRBJ2-1; D may be TRBD2 (6 bases). The material sequenced was CD4+ T cells sorted from blood, taken at week 4, from a patient treated with tofacitinib. The CDR3 reads CAWGPGLSYNEQFF. Here the CDR3 DNA reads TGTGCCTGGGGACCGGGACTGTCCTACAATGAGCAGTTCTTC.